These 3 T cell receptor beta chains were sequenced from one sample in a study of identical twins. TCRdb passed the 5' RACE reads through MiXCR, listing each CDR3 protein once. In the table there are around 280,000 distinct CDR3 sequences, more than 6.5% of which are singletons. This sample also belongs to another study, concerning yellow fever vaccine responses in identical twins.

The sequenced sample consisted of memory (CD45RO+) T cells sorted from blood. Every receptor here comes from a woman aged 18-29 years in good health.

This clonotype appeared many times. V gene TRBV25-1 combines with J gene TRBJ1-3; 8 nucleotides align to TRBD1. In germline, CDR1 is MGHDK, CDR2 SYGVNS. The CDR3 extends over 15 amino acids. The ends lost 3 bases at V and 0 bases at J; junction bases unmatched: 1. CDR3 coding DNA: TGTGCCAGCAGTGATCAGGGGGCCTCTGGAAACACCATATATTTT. It codes for CASSDQGASGNTIYF.

This clonotype has at least ten counts. The chain uses TRBV7-3 and TRBJ2-1, with D possibly being TRBD2 (6 bases). The ends were cut back, 2 bases at V and 3 bases at J, with 11 bases in the middle. The CDR3 covers 15 residues. The germline gives CDR1 SGHTA, CDR2 FQGTGA. For the CDR3, the DNA is TGTGCCAGCAGCTTACGTCTAGCGAACTACAATGAGCAGTTCTTC. Translation: CASSLRLANYNEQFF.

A few counts support this clonotype. The rearrangement uses TRBV27 and TRBJ1-4; 7 positions agree with TRBD1. Germline CDR1 MNHEY, CDR2 SMNVEV (reference sequence). V was pared by 5 bases and J by 8 bases, with 14 bases of the junction left unmatched. The CDR3 has 16 residues. CDR3 loop: CASSPMIQGLWEKLFF. As DNA, the CDR3 is TGTGCCAGCAGTCCCATGATACAGGGGTTGTGGGAAAAACTGTTTTTT.